This TCR beta chain is from a study of Graves' ophthalmopathy and Graves' hyperthyroidism. Study at large: Researchers obtained peripheral blood at initial diagnosis, before any treatment had begun.

In the case of this clonotype: Antigen unknown.

Symptoms, serum thyroxine and TRAb, thyroid ultrasound, and orbital computed tomography formed the diagnostic basis. Findings and limits, study-wide: In blood appeared most of the expanded thyroid clonotypes whose frequency exceeded 0.001.

Amplified material comprised TCR beta CDR3 regions derived from RNA transcripts. HTBI primers were employed in first-round RT-PCR, then a second-round multiplex PCR followed. Via MiXCR, TCRdb re-called the multiplex PCR reads, giving one row per CDR3 protein. The table records 500,000 to 800,000 distinct CDR3 sequences, just over 40% of them present only once. CDR3 length: 14 residues. Germline CDR1 is ENHRY and CDR2 is SYGVKD. The V end was cut by 10 bases, the J end by 7 bases, with 22 bases between. Sequencing was done on a sample of peripheral blood. The clonotype comes from an adult man with Graves' ophthalmopathy. The chain couples TRBV10-3 to TRBJ2-5; D is possibly TRBD1 (5 bases). As DNA, the CDR3 is TGTGCCAGCAATTTCTCGGCAGGGTCGGGGACCCAGTACTTC. Translation gives CASNFSAGSGTQYF.